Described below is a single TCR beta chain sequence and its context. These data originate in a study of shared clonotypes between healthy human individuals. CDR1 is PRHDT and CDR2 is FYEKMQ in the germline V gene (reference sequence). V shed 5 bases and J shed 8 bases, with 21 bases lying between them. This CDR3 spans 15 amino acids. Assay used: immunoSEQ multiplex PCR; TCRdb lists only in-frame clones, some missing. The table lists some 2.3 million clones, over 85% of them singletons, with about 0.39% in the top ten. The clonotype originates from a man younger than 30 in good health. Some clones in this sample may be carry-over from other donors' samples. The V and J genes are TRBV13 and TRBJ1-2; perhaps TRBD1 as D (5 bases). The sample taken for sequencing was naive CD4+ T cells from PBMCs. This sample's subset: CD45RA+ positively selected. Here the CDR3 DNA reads TGTGCCAGCAGCAGAACGCGGGGGGACGGAGGAGGCTACACCTTC. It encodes CASSRTRGDGGGYTF.